Listed here are 30 T cell receptor beta chains from one sample, sequenced in a study of blood T cell repertoires in COVID-19. Assay used: immunoSEQ multiplex PCR; TCRdb lists only in-frame clones, some missing. The table shows some 500,000 clones, with 70% to 90% occurring only once. The sequencing sample was made of peripheral blood. All receptors derive from a woman aged 50 to 60 with COVID-19, enrolled during active disease.

This sequence joins TRBV28 and TRBJ1-5; D uncertain. This CDR3 comprises 12 residues. V lost 3 bases and J lost 3, with 3 bases in between. The germline gives CDR1 MDHEN, CDR2 SYDVKM. The CDR3 spells CASSFYNQPQHF. CDR3 in DNA: TGTGCCAGCAGTTTTTACAATCAGCCCCAGCATTTT.

The chain is built from TRBV14 and TRBJ2-5; D remains ambiguous. Trimming cost V 3 bases and J 3 bases, with 11 bases left between them. This CDR3 is built from 14 residues. Germline values: CDR1 SGHDN, CDR2 FVKESK. The CDR3 here is CASSHRVFEETQYF. CDR3 bases: TGTGCCAGCAGCCACCGGGTATTCGAAGAGACCCAGTACTTC.

In this sample, this clone turned up a few times. This chain links TRBV24-1 with TRBJ1-5, with D tentatively TRBD1 (5 bases). CDR1 and CDR2 from the germline V gene are KGHDR and SFDVKD. Deletions cut 3 bases from V and 4 bases from J, with 9 bases between. The CDR3 loop spans 14 amino acids. The CDR3, as DNA: TGTGCCACCAGTGATCCTACAGGTAATCAGCCCCAGCATTTT. This encodes CATSDPTGNQPQHF.

The V and J genes are TRBV2 and TRBJ2-7; 9 nucleotides match TRBD2. This CDR3 contains 13 residues. J gave up 6 bases and V 5 bases, and 5 bases lay outside the gene matches. Per the germline V gene, CDR1 is SNHLY and CDR2 is FYNNEI. The CDR3 sequence is CASSNGGRAEQYF. In DNA, the CDR3 is TGTGCCAGCAGTAACGGCGGGAGGGCCGAGCAGTACTTC.

The chain has TRBV3-1 (or the pseudogene TRBV3-2) and TRBJ1-1; maybe TRBD1 (5 bases). This CDR3 spans 13 amino acids. Per the germline V gene, CDR1 is LGHDT and CDR2 is YNNKEL (reference sequence). The V end was cut by 5 bases, the J end by 1 base, with 8 bases between. CDR3 in DNA: TGTGCCAGCAGCAACACAGGGAACACTGAAGCTTTCTTT. Amino acid sequence: CASSNTGNTEAFF.

The chain uses TRBV2 and TRBJ1-4; 7 nucleotides agree with TRBD1. V was clipped by 8 bases and J by 3 bases; unmatched bases: 6. The germline CDR1 and CDR2 sequences are SNHLY and FYNNEI. The CDR3 contains 14 residues. CDR3 coding DNA: TGTGCCAGCTTAGAGGGGACAGCTAATGAAAAACTGTTTTTT. It codes for CASLEGTANEKLFF. The variable domain in full, with the rest retrieved from reference TRBV2 and TRBJ1-4, is EPEVTQTPSHQVTQMGQEVILRCVPISNHLYFYWYRQILGQKVEFLVSFYNNEISEKSEIFDDQFSVERPDGSNFTLKIRSTKLEDSAMYFCASLEGTANEKLFFGSGTQLSVL.

The sample holds one count of this clone. The chain couples TRBV5-1 to TRBJ1-4; 9 nucleotides agree with TRBD1. This CDR3 comprises 15 residues. CDR1 SGHRS and CDR2 YFSETQ come from the germline V gene. The J segment lost 8 bases and the V segment lost 4 bases, leaving 9 bases of the junction unmatched. The CDR3 DNA reads TGCGCCAGCAGCCCCCAGGACAGGGGAAAAGAAAAACTGTTTTTT. This encodes CASSPQDRGKEKLFF.

The V call is TRBV19, the J call TRBJ1-3; a possible D gene is TRBD1 (5 bases). The CDR3 has 16 amino acids. V was cut by 7 bases and J by 0 bases, with 16 bases left in between. Germline V gene lookup returns CDR1 LNHDA and CDR2 SQIVND (reference sequence). The CDR3 loop is CASTPLGQDSGNTIYF. The CDR3 DNA follows: TGTGCCAGTACCCCCCTGGGGCAGGACTCTGGAAACACCATATATTTT.

This clone was seen just once. The chain employs TRBV5-1 and TRBJ1-4; 7 bases map to TRBD1. Germline V gives CDR1 SGHRS, CDR2 YFSETQ. The ends lost 0 bases at V and 8 bases at J; junction bases unmatched: 10. This CDR3 region has 16 residues. The CDR3 sequence is CASSLGDSSKGEKLFF. The CDR3 DNA sequence: TGCGCCAGCAGCTTGGGGGACAGCTCCAAGGGGGAAAAACTGTTTTTT.

The rearrangement joins TRBV24-1 to TRBJ2-5, with D tentatively TRBD2 (6 bases). The V end lost 2 bases, the J end lost 2 bases, and 14 bases lay between the germline ends. The CDR3 is 16 amino acids. Germline V gene data show CDR1 as KGHDR and CDR2 as SFDVKD. CDR3 sequence reads: CATSDSEVGGQETQYF. CDR3 DNA: TGTGCCACCAGTGATTCCGAGGTGGGGGGACAAGAGACCCAGTACTTC.

This chain connects TRBV7-9 to TRBJ2-5; no definite D call. Trimming cost V 0 bases and J 13 bases, with 18 bases left between them. Germline CDR1 SEHNR, CDR2 FQNEAQ (reference sequence). The CDR3 is 14 residues long. CDR3 sequence (DNA): TGTGCCAGCAGCTTAGCCTCCGAGCCGCATGTAGTGTACTTC. Its protein is CASSLASEPHVVYF.

This sequence joins TRBV2 and TRBJ2-5, with 9 positions matching TRBD1. V lost 7 bases, J lost 3 bases, and 6 bases stayed unmatched. This CDR3 contains 14 residues. The germline V gene encodes CDR1 SNHLY and CDR2 FYNNEI. CDR3 in amino acids: CASNTGTGKETQYF. The CDR3 coding sequence is TGTGCCAGCAACACCGGGACAGGGAAAGAGACCCAGTACTTC.

Only a few counts were recorded for this clone. This sequence joins TRBV5-5 and TRBJ1-2; D remains ambiguous. The length of the CDR3 is 15 residues. Between the trimmed V and J ends, which lost 0 bases and 4 bases, there was a span of 13 bases. The V gene's germline CDR1 is SGHKS and CDR2 YYEKEE (reference sequence). The CDR3 DNA reads TGTGCCAGCAGCTTGGTTGGAGGATTGGCCTATGGCTACACCTTC. It codes for CASSLVGGLAYGYTF. The full variable domain, with the rest looked up from reference TRBV5-5 and TRBJ1-2, is DAGVTQSPTHLIKTRGQQVTLRCSPISGHKSVSWYQQVLGQGPQFIFQYYEKEERGRGNFPDRFSARQFPNYSSELNVNALLLGDSALYLCASSLVGGLAYGYTFGSGTRLTVV.

The J gene is TRBJ2-3, the V gene TRBV11-2; 8 bases agree with TRBD2. CDR1 is SGHAT and CDR2 is FQNNGV in the germline V gene. The CDR3 is 18 amino acids. The V segment lost 1 base and the J segment 0 bases; nucleotides outside the gene matches: 9. The CDR3 DNA sequence: TGTGCCAGCAGCTTAGTAGTTTGGACTAGCCTAAGCACAGATACGCAGTATTTT. Protein: CASSLVVWTSLSTDTQYF.

The V gene is TRBV5-4, the J gene TRBJ1-1, with D possibly TRBD1 on 5 matching bases. The CDR3 spans 15 residues. CDR1 is SGHNT, CDR2 YYREEE, per germline (reference sequence). The V end lost 4 bases, the J end lost 2 bases, and 15 bases lay between the germline ends. The CDR3 is CASSTRREPNTEAFF. Here the CDR3 DNA reads TGTGCCAGCAGCACCCGCAGGGAACCAAACACTGAAGCTTTCTTT.

V and J are TRBV30 and TRBJ2-7; a weak D match, TRBD2 (7 bases). V was clipped by 8 bases and J by 5 bases, with 22 bases between them. Germline V lookup: CDR1 GTSNPN, CDR2 SVGIG (reference sequence). CDR3 length equals 14 residues. As DNA, the CDR3 is TGTGCCCAAAGCTTGGAGGGGGAGGGCAACGAGCAGTACTTC. It codes for CAQSLEGEGNEQYF.

CDR3 sequence (DNA): TGCGCCAGCAGCTTGAGCAAAAACAGGGATGGCTACACCTTC. It encodes CASSLSKNRDGYTF. This chain connects TRBV5-1 to TRBJ1-2; tentatively, D is TRBD1 (6 bases). The CDR3 sequence is 14 residues long. V dropped 1 base and J dropped 6 bases, with 13 bases sitting between them. Per germline, CDR1 SGHRS and CDR2 YFSETQ.

The CDR3 is CASSYRRREPYNEQFF. The DNA for the CDR3 is TGTGCCAGCAGTTACAGAAGGCGGGAGCCTTACAATGAGCAGTTCTTC. V and J are TRBV6-6 and TRBJ2-1; 7 positions agree with TRBD2. Germline V lookup: CDR1 MNHNY, CDR2 SVGAGI (reference sequence). J gave up 4 bases and V 2 bases, and 8 bases lay outside the gene matches. This CDR3 comprises 16 residues.

The gene calls are TRBV24-1 and TRBJ1-2; D uncertain. Trimming took off 3 bases at V and 7 bases at J, with 14 bases between the two ends. CDR1 is KGHDR and CDR2 is SFDVKD in the germline V gene. The CDR3 sequence is 14 residues long. CDR3 bases: TGTGCCACCAGTGATGCAGTGATGGCTGGTGGCTACACCTTC. It yields the protein CATSDAVMAGGYTF.

The rearrangement uses TRBV20-1 and TRBJ2-2, with 9 bases aligning to TRBD2. This CDR3 comprises 14 residues. V shed 3 bases and J 5 bases; nucleotides not matched to a gene: 4. Germline values: CDR1 DFQATT, CDR2 SNEGSKA (reference sequence). The CDR3 DNA reads TGCAGTGCTAGTTCCCTAGCGGGGACCGGGGAGCTGTTTTTT. Protein sequence: CSASSLAGTGELFF.

V gene TRBV27 combines with J gene TRBJ1-5, with D possibly TRBD1 on 6 matching bases. Germline-derived CDR1 and CDR2 are MNHEY and SMNVEV (reference sequence). V shed 1 base and J shed 4 bases, with 11 bases lying between them. This CDR3 comprises 15 residues. The CDR3 DNA is TGTGCCAGCAGTTTATACCGCAGGGGTAATCAGCCCCAGCATTTT. Residues: CASSLYRRGNQPQHF.

The chain uses TRBV7-6 and TRBJ2-1, with 8 nucleotides matching TRBD1. CDR1 is SGHVS and CDR2 is FNYEAQ in the germline V gene. J gave up 3 bases and V 1 base, and 11 bases lay outside the gene matches. The CDR3 runs to 18 residues. CDR3 sequence (DNA): TGTGCCAGCAGCTTAGATAGGGCCGTCGGACAGGGCTACAATGAGCAGTTCTTC. As protein: CASSLDRAVGQGYNEQFF.

The V gene is TRBV28, the J gene TRBJ1-2; 7 nucleotides match TRBD1. The germline V gene encodes CDR1 MDHEN and CDR2 SYDVKM. The junction had 10 bases not matched to a gene; V was cut back by 7 bases and J by 8 bases. CDR3 length equals 13 residues. Here the CDR3 DNA reads TGTGCCAGCACCGCAGGGGGGCTGGGCGGCTACACCTTC. As protein: CASTAGGLGGYTF.

The CDR3 sequence is CASSLVTGGDEQFF. The CDR3 bases are TGTGCCAGCAGCTTGGTGACAGGGGGCGATGAGCAGTTCTTC. The chain combines TRBV5-6 with TRBJ2-1, with 10 bases fitting TRBD1. The germline V gene encodes CDR1 SGHDT and CDR2 YYEEEE. V gave up 0 bases and J gave up 8 bases; unmatched junction bases: 2. This CDR3 contains 14 residues.

The chain has TRBV3-1 (or the pseudogene TRBV3-2) and TRBJ2-3, with a tentative D call TRBD1 (6 bases). Trimming stripped 3 bases from V and 1 base from J, with 14 bases between. In germline, CDR1 is LGHDT, CDR2 YNNKEL (reference sequence). The CDR3 consists of 16 residues. The CDR3 DNA reads as TGTGCCAGCAGCCAGGCCAACAGGGATGGCACAGATACGCAGTATTTT. This encodes CASSQANRDGTDTQYF.

The chain combines TRBV4-2 with TRBJ1-5; D perhaps matches TRBD1 (5 bases). V dropped 3 bases and J dropped 8 bases, with 20 bases sitting between them. Germline CDR1 is LGHNA and CDR2 is YNFKEQ. This CDR3 contains 16 residues. In DNA, the CDR3 is TGTGCCAGCAGCCAGCTAGGGGTTCGGCAGGACGAGCCCCAGCATTTT. Translated, it gives CASSQLGVRQDEPQHF.

V usage is TRBV6-5 and J usage is TRBJ1-5, with D possibly matching TRBD1 (5 bases). CDR3 length equals 15 residues. V was cut by 7 bases and J by 7 bases, with 20 bases left in between. Germline V gives CDR1 MNHEY, CDR2 SVGAGI. Written as DNA, the CDR3 is TGTGCCAGCATGGCTCACAGGCCTAGGGGACAGCCCCAGCATTTT. It codes for CASMAHRPRGQPQHF.

This clone was counted only a few times. The V gene is TRBV6-1, the J gene TRBJ1-5; D is ambiguous. The V gene lost 1 base and the J gene lost 5 bases, with 6 bases spanning the gap. Germline CDR1 and CDR2: MNHNS and SASEGT. The CDR3 totals 13 residues. CDR3 region: CASSEVPDQPQHF. Written as DNA, the CDR3 is TGTGCCAGCAGTGAAGTCCCGGATCAGCCCCAGCATTTT.

The chain employs TRBV19 and TRBJ1-5; 7 bases align to TRBD1. Per germline, CDR1 LNHDA and CDR2 SQIVND (reference sequence). The CDR3 consists of 15 residues. With 0 bases clipped from V and 9 bases from J, the junction kept 8 bases outside the gene matches. The CDR3 coding sequence is TGTGCCAGTAGTATAGATAATAACAGGGGCTGGCCCCAGCATTTT. Encoded protein: CASSIDNNRGWPQHF.

The genes are TRBV5-6 and TRBJ1-2; 7 bases align to TRBD1. The germline CDR1 and CDR2 sequences are SGHDT and YYEEEE. This CDR3 has 15 amino acids. Trimming took 6 bases from V and 8 from J; bases not matched to a gene: 16. The DNA of the CDR3 is TGTGCCAGCACCCTAGAAAGGGGGCGCGTAGGGGGCTACACCTTC. This sequence encodes CASTLERGRVGGYTF.